This T cell receptor beta chain emerged from a study of CD8 T cells in Susac syndrome. With random hexamers, roughly 0.5 to 1 ug RNA was reverse transcribed. From the immunoSEQ multiplex PCR reads, TCRdb called clonotypes with MiXCR, one entry per CDR3 protein. This table has about 120,000 distinct CDR3 sequences, around 90% appearing once. The germline V gene has CDR1 PRHDT and CDR2 FYEKMQ (reference sequence). The CDR3 contains 14 residues. Trimming took off 4 bases at V and 4 bases at J, with 12 bases between the two ends. This sequence originates from a human donor in good health. This chain uses TRBV13 with TRBJ2-3; tentative D call: TRBD1 (5 bases). Input material: CD4+ T cells from PBMCs. The CDR3 reads CASSSSDNPDTQYF. Here the CDR3 DNA reads TGTGCCAGCAGCTCCTCGGACAACCCAGATACGCAGTATTTT. The variable domain in full, completed from reference TRBV13 and TRBJ2-3, reads AAGVIQSPRHLIKEKRETATLKCYPIPRHDTVYWYQQGPGQDPQFLISFYEKMQSDKGSIPDRFSAQQFSDYHSELNMSSLELGDSALYFCASSSSDNPDTQYFGPGTRLTVL.